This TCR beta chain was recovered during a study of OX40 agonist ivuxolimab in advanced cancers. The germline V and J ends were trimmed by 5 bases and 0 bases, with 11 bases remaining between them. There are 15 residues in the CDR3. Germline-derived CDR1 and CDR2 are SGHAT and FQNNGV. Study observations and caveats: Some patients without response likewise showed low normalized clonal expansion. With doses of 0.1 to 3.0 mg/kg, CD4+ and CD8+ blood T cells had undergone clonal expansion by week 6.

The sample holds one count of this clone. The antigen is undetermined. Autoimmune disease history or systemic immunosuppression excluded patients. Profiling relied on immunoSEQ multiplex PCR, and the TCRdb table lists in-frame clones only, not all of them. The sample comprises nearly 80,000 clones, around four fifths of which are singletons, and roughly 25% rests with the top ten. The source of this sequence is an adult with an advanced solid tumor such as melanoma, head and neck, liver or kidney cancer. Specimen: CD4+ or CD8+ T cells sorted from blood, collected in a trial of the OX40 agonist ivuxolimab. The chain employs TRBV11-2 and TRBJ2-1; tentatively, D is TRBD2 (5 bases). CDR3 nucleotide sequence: TGTGCCAGCAGCCCCGGACTCCCCTCCTACAATGAGCAGTTCTTC. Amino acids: CASSPGLPSYNEQFF. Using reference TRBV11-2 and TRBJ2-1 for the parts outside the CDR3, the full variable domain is EAGVAQSPRYKIIEKRQSVAFWCNPISGHATLYWYQQILGQGPKLLIQFQNNGVVDDSQLPKDRFSAERLKGVDSTLKIQPAKLEDSAVYLCASSPGLPSYNEQFFGPGTRLTVL.